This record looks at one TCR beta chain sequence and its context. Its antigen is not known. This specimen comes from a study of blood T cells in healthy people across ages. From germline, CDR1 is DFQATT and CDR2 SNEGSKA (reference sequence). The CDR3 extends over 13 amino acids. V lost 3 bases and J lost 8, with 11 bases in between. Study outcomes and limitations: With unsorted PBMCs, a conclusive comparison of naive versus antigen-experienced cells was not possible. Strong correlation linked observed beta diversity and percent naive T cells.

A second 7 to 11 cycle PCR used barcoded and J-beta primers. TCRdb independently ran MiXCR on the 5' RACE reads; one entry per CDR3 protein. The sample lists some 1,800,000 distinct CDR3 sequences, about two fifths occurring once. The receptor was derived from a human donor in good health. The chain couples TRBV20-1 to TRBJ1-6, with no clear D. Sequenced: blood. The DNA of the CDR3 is TGCAGTGCTAGTTCCGGGCTTGATTCACCCCTCCACTTT. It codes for CSASSGLDSPLHF.